The entry below gives a single TCR beta chain sequence along with its context. Its cognate antigen is unknown. This sample is drawn from a study of T cells in Graves' hyperthyroidism and ophthalmopathy. Study-wide findings and caveats: Peripheral blood also featured most of the thyroid clonotypes expanded above 0.001.

Uncontrolled infection, other autoimmune disease, pregnancy or lactation barred patients from enrollment. TCR beta CDR3 regions were amplified from RNA transcripts. Primed by the HTBI set, a first-round RT-PCR was run on the TCR CDR3. MiXCR, run by TCRdb on the multiplex PCR reads, gives a single entry per CDR3 protein. The sample holds approximately 620,000 distinct CDR3 sequences, approximately 15% seen once. CDR1 and CDR2 (germline): MDHEN, SYDVKM. J lost 4 bases, V lost 11 bases, and 16 bases had no gene match. The CDR3 covers 15 residues. Material for sequencing was blood. This chain connects TRBV28 to TRBJ2-5, with 7 bases fitting TRBD2. This TCR came from a woman between 40 and 50 years old with Graves' ophthalmopathy. In nucleotides, the CDR3 is TGTGCCTCTAAGGTTGGGGGGAGGGCCCGAGAGACCCAGTACTTC. This sequence encodes CASKVGGRARETQYF.